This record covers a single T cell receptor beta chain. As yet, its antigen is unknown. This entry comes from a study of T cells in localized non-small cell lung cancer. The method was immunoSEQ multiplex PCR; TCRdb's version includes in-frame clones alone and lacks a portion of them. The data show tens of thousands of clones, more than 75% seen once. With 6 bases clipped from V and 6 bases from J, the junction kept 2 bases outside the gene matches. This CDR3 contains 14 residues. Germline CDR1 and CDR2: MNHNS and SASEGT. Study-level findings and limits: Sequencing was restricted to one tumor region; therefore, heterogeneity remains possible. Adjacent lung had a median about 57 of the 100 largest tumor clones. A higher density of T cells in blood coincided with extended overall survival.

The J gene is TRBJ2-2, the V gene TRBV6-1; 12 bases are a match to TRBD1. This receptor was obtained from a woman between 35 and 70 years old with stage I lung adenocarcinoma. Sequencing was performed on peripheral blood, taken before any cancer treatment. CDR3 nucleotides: TGTGCCAGCAGGGGACAGGGGGCGTCCGGGGAGCTGTTTTTT. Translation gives CASRGQGASGELFF.